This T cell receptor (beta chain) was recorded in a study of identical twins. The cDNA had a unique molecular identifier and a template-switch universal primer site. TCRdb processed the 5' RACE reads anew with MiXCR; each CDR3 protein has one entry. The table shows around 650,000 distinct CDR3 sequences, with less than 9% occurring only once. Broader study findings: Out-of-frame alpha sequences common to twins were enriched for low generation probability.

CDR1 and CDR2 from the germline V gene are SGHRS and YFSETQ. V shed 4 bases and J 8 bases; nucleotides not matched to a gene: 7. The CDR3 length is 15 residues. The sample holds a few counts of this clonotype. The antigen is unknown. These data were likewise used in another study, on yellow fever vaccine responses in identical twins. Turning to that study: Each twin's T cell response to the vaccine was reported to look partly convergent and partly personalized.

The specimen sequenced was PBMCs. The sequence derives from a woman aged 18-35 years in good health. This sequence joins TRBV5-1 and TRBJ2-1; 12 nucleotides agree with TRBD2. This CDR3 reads CASSPTSGRIYEQFF. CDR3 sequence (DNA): TGCGCCAGCAGCCCGACTAGCGGGAGAATTTATGAGCAGTTCTTC.